The clone carrying this T cell receptor (beta chain) was recorded a few times. Its matching antigen is unknown. The data are from a study of T-cell reconstitution after alpha-beta-depleted transplantation in children. Preparing the TCRbeta library involved the use of unique molecular identifiers. TCRdb processed the PCR reads anew with MiXCR; each CDR3 protein has one entry. Found here are a few hundred thousand distinct CDR3 sequences, 27% of them singletons; the top ten hold 30% to 45%. General study findings and limits: Two months or so post-transplant, alpha-beta T cells reportedly derived from several hundred expanded graft clones. Newly produced T cells mostly provided counts and TCRbeta diversity after one year, as hyperexpanded clones declined. It was surviving recipient T cells and thymic progenitors that gave some patients high TCRbeta diversity at day 60.

CDR3 length: 13 amino acids. From germline, CDR1 is DFQATT and CDR2 SNEGSKA (reference sequence). V was pared by 0 bases and J by 5 bases, with 7 bases between. This sequence originates from a boy younger than two with Wiskott-Aldrich syndrome, due to receive a stem cell transplant. The chain is built from TRBV20-1 and TRBJ1-4, with D possibly being TRBD1 (5 bases). The material sequenced was PBMCs, taken before TCRalphabeta/CD19-depleted stem cell transplant. The CDR3 nucleotides read TGCAGTGCTAGAGACAGGGTAAATGAAAAACTGTTTTTT. This gives the protein CSARDRVNEKLFF.